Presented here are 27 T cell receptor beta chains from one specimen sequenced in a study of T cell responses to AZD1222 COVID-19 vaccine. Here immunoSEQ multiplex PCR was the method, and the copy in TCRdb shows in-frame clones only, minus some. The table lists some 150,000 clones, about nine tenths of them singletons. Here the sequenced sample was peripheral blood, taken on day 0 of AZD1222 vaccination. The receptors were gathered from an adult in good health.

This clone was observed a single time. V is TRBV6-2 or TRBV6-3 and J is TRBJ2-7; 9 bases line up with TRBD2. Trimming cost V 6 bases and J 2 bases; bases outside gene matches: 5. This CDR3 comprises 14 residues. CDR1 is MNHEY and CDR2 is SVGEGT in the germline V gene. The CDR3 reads CASSPPSGTYEQYF. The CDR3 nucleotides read TGTGCCAGCAGCCCCCCTAGCGGGACCTACGAGCAGTACTTC.

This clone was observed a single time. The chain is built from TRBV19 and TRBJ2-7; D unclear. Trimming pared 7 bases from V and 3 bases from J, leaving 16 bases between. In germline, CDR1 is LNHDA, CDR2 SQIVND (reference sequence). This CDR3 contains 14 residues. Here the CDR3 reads CASNPRDRGYEQYF. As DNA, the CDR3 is TGTGCCAGTAATCCAAGGGATCGAGGCTACGAGCAGTACTTC.

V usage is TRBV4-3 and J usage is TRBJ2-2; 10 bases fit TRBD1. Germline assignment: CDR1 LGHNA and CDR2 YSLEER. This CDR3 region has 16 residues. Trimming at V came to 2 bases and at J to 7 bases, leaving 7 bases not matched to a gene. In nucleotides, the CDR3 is TGCGCCAGCAGCCAAAGCACCGGGACAGGGGTCGGGGAGCTGTTTTTT. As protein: CASSQSTGTGVGELFF.

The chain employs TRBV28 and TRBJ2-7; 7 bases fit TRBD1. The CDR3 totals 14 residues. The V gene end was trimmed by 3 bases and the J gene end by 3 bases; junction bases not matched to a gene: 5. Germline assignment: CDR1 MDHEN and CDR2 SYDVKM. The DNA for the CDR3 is TGTGCCAGCAGTTTTTGGACAGGATACTACGAGCAGTACTTC. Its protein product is CASSFWTGYYEQYF. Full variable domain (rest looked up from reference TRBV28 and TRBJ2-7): DVKVTQSSRYLVKRTGEKVFLECVQDMDHENMFWYRQDPGLGLRLIYFSYDVKMKEKGDIPEGYSVSREKKERFSLILESASTNQTSMYLCASSFWTGYYEQYFGPGTRLTVT.

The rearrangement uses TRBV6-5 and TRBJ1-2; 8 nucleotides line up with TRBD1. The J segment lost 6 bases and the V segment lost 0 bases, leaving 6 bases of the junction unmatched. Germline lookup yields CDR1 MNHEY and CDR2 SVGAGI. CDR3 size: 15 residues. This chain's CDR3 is CASSYSTQGANGYTF. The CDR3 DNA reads TGTGCCAGCAGTTACTCGACCCAGGGGGCTAATGGCTACACCTTC.

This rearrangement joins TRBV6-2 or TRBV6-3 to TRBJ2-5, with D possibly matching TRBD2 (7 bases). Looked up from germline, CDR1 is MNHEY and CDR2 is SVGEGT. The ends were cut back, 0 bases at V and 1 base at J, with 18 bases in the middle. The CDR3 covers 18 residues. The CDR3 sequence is CASSYSSGTTKRQETQYF. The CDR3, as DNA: TGTGCCAGCAGTTACTCCAGCGGGACAACTAAACGCCAAGAGACCCAGTACTTC.

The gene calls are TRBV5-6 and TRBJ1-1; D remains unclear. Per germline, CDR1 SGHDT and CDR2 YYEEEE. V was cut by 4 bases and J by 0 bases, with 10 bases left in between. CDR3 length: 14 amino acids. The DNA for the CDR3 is TGTGCCAGCAGCCGGACGGGGATGAACACTGAAGCTTTCTTT. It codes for CASSRTGMNTEAFF.

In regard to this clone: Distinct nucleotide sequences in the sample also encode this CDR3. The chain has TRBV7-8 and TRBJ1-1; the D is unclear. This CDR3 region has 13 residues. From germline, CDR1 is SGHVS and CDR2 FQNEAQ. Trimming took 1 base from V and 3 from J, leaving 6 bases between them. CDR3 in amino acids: CASSLDRYTEAFF. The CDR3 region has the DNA TGTGCCAGCAGCTTAGATCGGTACACTGAAGCTTTCTTT.

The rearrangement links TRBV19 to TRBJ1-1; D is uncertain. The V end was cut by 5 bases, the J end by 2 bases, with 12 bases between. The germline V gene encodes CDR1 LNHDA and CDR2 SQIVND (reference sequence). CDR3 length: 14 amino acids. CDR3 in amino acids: CASSLYFSNTEAFF. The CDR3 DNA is TGTGCCAGTAGTCTGTATTTTAGCAACACTGAAGCTTTCTTT.

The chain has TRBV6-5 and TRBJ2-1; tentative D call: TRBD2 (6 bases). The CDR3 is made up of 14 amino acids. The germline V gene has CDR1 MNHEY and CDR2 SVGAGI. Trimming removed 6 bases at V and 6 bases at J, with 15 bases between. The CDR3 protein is CASSSPGVSNEQFF. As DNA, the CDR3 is TGTGCCAGCAGCTCGCCGGGGGTCAGCAATGAGCAGTTCTTC.

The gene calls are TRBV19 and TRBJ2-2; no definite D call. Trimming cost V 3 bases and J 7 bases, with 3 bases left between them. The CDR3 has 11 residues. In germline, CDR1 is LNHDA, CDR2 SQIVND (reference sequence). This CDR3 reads CASSINGELFF. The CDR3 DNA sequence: TGTGCCAGTAGTATTAACGGGGAGCTGTTTTTT. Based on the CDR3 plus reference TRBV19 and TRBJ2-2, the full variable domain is DGGITQSPKYLFRKEGQNVTLSCEQNLNHDAMYWYRQDPGQGLRLIYYSQIVNDFQKGDIAEGYSVSREKKESFPLTVTSAQKNPTAFYLCASSINGELFFGEGSRLTVL.

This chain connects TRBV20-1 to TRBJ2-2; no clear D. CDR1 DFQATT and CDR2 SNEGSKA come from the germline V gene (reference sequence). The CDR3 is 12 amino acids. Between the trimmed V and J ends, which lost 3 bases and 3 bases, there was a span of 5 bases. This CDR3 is CSASRDTGELFF. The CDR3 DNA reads TGCAGTGCTAGTCGGGACACCGGGGAGCTGTTTTTT.

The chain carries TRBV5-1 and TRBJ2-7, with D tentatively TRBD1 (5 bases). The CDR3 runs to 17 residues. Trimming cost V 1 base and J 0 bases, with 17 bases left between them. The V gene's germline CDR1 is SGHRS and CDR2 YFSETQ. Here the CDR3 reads CASSLLALTGLSYEQYF. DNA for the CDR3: TGCGCCAGCAGCTTGTTGGCGTTAACAGGTCTCTCCTACGAGCAGTACTTC.

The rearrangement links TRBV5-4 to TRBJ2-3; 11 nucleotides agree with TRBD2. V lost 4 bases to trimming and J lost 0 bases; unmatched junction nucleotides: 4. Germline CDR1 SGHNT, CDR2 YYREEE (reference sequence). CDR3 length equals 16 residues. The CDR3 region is CASSPGTSGSTDTQYF. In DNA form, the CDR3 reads TGTGCCAGCAGCCCGGGGACTAGCGGCAGCACAGATACGCAGTATTTT.

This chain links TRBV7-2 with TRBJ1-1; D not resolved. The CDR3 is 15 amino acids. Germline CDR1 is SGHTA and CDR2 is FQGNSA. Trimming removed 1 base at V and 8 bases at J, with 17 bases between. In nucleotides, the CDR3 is TGTGCCAGCAGCTTAGAGGGTCAGACGGGCGGGGAAGCTTTCTTT. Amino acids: CASSLEGQTGGEAFF. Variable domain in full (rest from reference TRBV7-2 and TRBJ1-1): GAGVSQSPSNKVTEKGKDVELRCDPISGHTALYWYRQSLGQGLEFLIYFQGNSAPDKSGLPSDRFSAERTGGSVSTLTIQRTQQEDSAVYLCASSLEGQTGGEAFFGQGTRLTVV.

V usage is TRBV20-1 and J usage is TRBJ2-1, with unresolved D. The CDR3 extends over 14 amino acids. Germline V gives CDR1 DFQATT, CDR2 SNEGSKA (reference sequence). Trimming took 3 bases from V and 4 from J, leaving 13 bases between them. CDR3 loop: CSASSGYGYNEQFF. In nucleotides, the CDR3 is TGCAGTGCTAGTTCCGGGTATGGATACAATGAGCAGTTCTTC.

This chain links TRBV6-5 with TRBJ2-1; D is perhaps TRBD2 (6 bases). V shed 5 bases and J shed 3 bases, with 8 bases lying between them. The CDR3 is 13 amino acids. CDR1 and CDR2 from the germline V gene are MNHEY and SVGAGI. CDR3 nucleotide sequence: TGTGCCAGCAGTCGGGACTTCTACAATGAGCAGTTCTTC. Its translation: CASSRDFYNEQFF.

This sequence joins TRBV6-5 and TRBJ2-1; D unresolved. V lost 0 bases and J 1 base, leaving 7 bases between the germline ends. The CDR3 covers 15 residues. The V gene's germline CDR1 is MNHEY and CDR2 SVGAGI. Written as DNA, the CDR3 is TGTGCCAGCAGTTACTCTGTCGAATCCTACAATGAGCAGTTCTTC. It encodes CASSYSVESYNEQFF.

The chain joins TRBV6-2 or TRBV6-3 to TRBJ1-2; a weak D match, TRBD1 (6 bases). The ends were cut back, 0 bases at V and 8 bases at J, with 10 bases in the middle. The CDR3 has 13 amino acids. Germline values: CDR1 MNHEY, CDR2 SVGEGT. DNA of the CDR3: TGTGCCAGCAGTTACTCCGGACAGTCAGGCTACACCTTC. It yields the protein CASSYSGQSGYTF.

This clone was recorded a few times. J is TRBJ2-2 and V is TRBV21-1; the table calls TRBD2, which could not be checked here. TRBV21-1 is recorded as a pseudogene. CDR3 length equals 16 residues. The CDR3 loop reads CASSTRGSINTGELFF. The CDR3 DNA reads TGTGCCAGCAGCACAAGAGGTTCAATTAACACCGGGGAGCTGTTTTTT.

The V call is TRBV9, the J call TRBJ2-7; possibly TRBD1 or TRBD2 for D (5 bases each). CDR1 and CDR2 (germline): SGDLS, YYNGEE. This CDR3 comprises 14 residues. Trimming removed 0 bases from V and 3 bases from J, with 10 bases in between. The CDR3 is CASSVGGVGYEQYF. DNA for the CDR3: TGTGCCAGCAGCGTAGGAGGGGTCGGCTACGAGCAGTACTTC.

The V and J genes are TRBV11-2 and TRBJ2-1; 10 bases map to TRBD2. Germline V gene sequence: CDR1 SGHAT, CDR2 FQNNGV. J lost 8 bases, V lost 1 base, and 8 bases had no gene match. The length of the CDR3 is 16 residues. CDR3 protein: CASSLAFIAGGDEQFF. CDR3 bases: TGTGCCAGCAGCTTAGCCTTTATAGCGGGGGGAGATGAGCAGTTCTTC.

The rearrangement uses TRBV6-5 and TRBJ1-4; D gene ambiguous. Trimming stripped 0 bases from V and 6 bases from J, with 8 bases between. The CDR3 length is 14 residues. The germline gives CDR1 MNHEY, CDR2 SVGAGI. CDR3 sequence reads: CASSYSRRDEKLFF. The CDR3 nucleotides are TGTGCCAGCAGTTACTCGCGGAGGGATGAAAAACTGTTTTTT.

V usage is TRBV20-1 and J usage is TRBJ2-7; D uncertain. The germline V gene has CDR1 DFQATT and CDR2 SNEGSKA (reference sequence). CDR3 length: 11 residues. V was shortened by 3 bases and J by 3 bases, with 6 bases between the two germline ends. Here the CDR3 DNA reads TGCAGTGCTAGGGCCTACTACGAGCAGTACTTC. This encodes CSARAYYEQYF.

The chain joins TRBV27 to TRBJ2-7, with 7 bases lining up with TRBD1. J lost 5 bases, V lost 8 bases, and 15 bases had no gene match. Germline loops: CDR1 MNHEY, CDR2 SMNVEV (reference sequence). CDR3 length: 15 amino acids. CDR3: CASSSSGTDSDEQYF. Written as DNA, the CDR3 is TGTGCCAGCTCTAGTTCCGGGACAGACTCAGACGAGCAGTACTTC.

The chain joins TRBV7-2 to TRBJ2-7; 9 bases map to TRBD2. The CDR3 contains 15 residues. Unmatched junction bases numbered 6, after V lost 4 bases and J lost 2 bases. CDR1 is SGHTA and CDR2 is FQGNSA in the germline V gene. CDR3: CASSYHSGGTYEQYF. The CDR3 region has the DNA TGTGCCAGCAGCTATCATAGCGGGGGTACCTACGAGCAGTACTTC.

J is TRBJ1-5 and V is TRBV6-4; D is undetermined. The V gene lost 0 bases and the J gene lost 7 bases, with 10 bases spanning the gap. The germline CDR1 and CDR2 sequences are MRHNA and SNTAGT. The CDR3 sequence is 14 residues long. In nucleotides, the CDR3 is TGTGCCAGCAGTGACTCGAATGGGGAGCAGCCCCAGCATTTT. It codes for CASSDSNGEQPQHF.